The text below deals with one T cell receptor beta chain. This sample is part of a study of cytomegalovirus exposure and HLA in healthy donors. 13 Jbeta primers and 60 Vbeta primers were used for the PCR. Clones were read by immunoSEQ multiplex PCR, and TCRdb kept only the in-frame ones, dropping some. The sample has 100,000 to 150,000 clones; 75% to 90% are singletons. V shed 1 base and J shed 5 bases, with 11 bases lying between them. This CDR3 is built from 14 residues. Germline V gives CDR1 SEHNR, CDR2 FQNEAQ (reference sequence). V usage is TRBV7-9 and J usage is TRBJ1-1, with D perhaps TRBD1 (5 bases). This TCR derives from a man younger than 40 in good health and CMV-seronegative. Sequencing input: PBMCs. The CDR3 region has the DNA TGTGCCAGCAGCTTAGTCCAGGGCGGAACTGAAGCTTTCTTT. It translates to CASSLVQGGTEAFF.